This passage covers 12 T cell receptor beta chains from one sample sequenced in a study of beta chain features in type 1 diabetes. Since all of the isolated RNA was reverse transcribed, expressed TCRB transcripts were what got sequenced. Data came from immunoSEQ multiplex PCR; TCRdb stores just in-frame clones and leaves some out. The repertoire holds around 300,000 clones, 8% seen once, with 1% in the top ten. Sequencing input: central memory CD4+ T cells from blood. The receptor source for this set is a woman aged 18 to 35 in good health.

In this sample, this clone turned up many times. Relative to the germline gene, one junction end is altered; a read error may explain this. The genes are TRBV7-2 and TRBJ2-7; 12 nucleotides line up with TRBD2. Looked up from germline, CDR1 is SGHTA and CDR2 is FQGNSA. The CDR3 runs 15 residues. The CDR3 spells CASSLAGGPGREQYF. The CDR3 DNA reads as TGTGCCAGCAGCCTAGCGGGAGGGCCGGGCCGCGAGCAGTACTTC.

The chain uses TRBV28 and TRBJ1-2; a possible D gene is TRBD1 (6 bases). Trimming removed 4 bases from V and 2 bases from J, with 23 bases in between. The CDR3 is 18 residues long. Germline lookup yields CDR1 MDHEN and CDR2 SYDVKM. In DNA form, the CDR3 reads TGTGCCAGCAGTTCGACCTTGCTTCGGGGACAATTGAACTATGGCTACACCTTC. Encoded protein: CASSSTLLRGQLNYGYTF.

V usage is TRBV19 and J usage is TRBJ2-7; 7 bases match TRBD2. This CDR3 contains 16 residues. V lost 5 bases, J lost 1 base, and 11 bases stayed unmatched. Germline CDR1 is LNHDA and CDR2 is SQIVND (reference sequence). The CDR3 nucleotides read TGTGCCAGTAGTCCCCGAGGCAGCGGGGCTTCCTACGAGCAGTACTTC. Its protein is CASSPRGSGASYEQYF.

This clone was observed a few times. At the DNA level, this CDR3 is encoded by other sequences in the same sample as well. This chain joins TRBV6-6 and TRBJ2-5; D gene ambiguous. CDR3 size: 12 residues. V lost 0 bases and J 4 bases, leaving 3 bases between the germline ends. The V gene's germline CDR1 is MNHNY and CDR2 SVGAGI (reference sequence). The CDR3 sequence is CASSYSGETQYF. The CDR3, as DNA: TGTGCCAGCAGTTACTCGGGAGAGACCCAGTACTTC.

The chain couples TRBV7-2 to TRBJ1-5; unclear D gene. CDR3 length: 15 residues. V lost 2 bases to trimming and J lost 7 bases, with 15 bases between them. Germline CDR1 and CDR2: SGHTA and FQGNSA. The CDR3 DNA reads TGTGCCAGCAGCTTAAGTGTGGGGTCTCGGCAGCCCCAGCATTTT. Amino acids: CASSLSVGSRQPQHF.

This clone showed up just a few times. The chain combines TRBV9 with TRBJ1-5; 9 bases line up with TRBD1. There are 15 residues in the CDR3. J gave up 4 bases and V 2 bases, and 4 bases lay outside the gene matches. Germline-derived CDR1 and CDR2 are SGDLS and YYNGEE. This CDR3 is CASSVGQGNNQPQHF. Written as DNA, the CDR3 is TGTGCCAGCAGCGTGGGACAGGGTAATAATCAGCCCCAGCATTTT.

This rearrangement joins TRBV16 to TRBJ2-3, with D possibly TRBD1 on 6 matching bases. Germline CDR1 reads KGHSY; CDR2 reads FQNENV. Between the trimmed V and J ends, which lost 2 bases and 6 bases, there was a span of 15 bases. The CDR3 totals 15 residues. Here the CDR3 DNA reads TGTGCCAGCAGCCAAGGTAGCAGGGGATCGGATACGCAGTATTTT. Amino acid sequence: CASSQGSRGSDTQYF. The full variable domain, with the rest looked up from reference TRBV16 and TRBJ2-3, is GEEVAQTPKHLVRGEGQKAKLYCAPIKGHSYVFWYQQVLKNEFKFLISFQNENVFDETGMPKERFSAKCLPNSPCSLEIQATKLEDSAVYFCASSQGSRGSDTQYFGPGTRLTVL.

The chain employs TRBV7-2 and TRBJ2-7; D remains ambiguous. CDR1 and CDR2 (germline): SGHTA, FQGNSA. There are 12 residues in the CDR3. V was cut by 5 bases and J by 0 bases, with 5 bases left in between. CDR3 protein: CASSASSYEQYF. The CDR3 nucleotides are TGTGCCAGCAGCGCGAGCTCCTACGAGCAGTACTTC. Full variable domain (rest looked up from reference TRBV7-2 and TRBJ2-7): GAGVSQSPSNKVTEKGKDVELRCDPISGHTALYWYRQSLGQGLEFLIYFQGNSAPDKSGLPSDRFSAERTGGSVSTLTIQRTQQEDSAVYLCASSASSYEQYFGPGTRLTVT.

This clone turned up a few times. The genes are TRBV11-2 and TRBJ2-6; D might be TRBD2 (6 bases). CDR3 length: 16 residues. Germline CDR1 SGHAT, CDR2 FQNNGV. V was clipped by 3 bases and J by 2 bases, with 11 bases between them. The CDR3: CASSLTVAAGANVLTF. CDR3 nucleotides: TGTGCCAGCAGCTTGACAGTAGCGGCTGGGGCCAACGTCCTGACTTTC.

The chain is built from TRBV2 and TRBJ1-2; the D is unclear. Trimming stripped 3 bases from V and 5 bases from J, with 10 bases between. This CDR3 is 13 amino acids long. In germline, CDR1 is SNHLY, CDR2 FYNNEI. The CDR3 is CASSEGLGYGYTF. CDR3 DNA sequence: TGTGCCAGCAGTGAGGGTCTCGGGTATGGCTACACCTTC.

CDR3 sequence reads: CASSYLTEDTQYF. For the CDR3, the DNA is TGTGCCAGCAGTTACCTAACCGAAGATACGCAGTATTTT. The chain uses TRBV6-5 and TRBJ2-3, with no clear D. CDR3 length: 13 residues. V was shortened by 2 bases and J by 5 bases, with 8 bases between the two germline ends. Germline V gene data show CDR1 as MNHEY and CDR2 as SVGAGI.

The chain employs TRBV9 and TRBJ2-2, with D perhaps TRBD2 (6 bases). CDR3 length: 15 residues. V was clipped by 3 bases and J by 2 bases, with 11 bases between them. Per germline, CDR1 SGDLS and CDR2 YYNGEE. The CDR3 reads CASSAPGLNTGELFF. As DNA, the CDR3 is TGTGCCAGCAGCGCCCCGGGACTCAACACCGGGGAGCTGTTTTTT. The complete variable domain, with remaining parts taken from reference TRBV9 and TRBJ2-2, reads DSGVTQTPKHLITATGQRVTLRCSPRSGDLSVYWYQQSLDQGLQFLIQYYNGEERAKGNILERFSAQQFPDLHSELNLSSLELGDSALYFCASSAPGLNTGELFFGEGSRLTVL.